Included here is one TCR beta chain sequence, with context. This entry belongs to a study of blood T cell repertoires in COVID-19. The CDR3 totals 12 residues. CDR1 SGHVS and CDR2 FQNEAQ come from the germline V gene. The germline V and J ends were trimmed by 1 base and 4 bases, with 4 bases remaining between them. Here immunoSEQ multiplex PCR was the method, and the copy in TCRdb shows in-frame clones only, minus some. The sample has about 320,000 clones, about 90% seen once. The source of this sequence is a man younger than 35 who had recovered from COVID-19. The sample taken for sequencing was peripheral blood. The V call is TRBV7-8, the J call TRBJ1-1; D unclear. For the CDR3, the DNA is TGTGCCAGCAGCTTAGGGAGCACTGAAGCTTTCTTT. Its protein is CASSLGSTEAFF.